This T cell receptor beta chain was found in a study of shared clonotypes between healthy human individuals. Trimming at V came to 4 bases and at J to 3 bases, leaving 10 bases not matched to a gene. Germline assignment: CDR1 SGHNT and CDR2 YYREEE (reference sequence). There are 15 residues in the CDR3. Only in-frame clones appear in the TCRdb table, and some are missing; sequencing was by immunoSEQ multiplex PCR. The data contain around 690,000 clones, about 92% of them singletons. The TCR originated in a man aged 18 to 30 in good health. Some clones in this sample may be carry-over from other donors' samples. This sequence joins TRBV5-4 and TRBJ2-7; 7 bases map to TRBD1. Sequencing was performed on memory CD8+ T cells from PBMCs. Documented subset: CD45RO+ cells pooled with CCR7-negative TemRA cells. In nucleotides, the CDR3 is TGTGCCAGCAGCCCAGGGGGTCCGGGCAGCTACGAGCAGTACTTC. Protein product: CASSPGGPGSYEQYF.